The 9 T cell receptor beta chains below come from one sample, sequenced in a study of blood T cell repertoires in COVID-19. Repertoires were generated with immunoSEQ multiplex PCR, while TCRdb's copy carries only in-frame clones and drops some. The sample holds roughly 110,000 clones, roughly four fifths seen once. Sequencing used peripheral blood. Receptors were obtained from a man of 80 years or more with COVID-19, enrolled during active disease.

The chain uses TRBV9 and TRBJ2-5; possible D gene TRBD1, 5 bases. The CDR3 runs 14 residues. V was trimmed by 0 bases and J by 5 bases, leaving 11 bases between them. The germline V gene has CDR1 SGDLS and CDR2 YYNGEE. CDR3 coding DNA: TGTGCCAGCAGCGTAGGAAGCAGGGATGAGACCCAGTACTTC. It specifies CASSVGSRDETQYF.

The CDR3 reads CASAGDSNQPQHF. CDR3 nucleotides: TGTGCCAGTGCAGGGGATAGCAATCAGCCCCAGCATTTT. The chain uses TRBV19 and TRBJ1-5; tentatively, D is TRBD1 (6 bases). This CDR3 has 13 amino acids. The germline V gene encodes CDR1 LNHDA and CDR2 SQIVND (reference sequence). The ends were cut back, 8 bases at V and 0 bases at J, with 8 bases in the middle.

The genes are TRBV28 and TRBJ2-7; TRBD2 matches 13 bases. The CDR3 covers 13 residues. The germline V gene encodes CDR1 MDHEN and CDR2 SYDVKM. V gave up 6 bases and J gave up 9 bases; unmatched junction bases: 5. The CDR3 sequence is CASRGTSGIAQYF. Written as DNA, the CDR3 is TGTGCCAGCAGGGGGACTAGCGGGATAGCGCAGTACTTC.

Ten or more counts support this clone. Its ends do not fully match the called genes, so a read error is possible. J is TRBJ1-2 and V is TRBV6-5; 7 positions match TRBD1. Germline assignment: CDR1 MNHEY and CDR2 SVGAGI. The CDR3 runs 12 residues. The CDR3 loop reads CASSLYTRDSFF. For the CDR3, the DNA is TGTGCCAGCAGTTTATATACCCGGGACAGCTTCTTC.

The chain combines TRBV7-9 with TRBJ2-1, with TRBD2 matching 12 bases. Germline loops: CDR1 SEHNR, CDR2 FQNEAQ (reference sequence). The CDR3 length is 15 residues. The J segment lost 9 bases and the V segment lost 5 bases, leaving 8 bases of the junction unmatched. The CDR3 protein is CASSPTTSGSTEQFF. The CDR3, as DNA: TGTGCCAGCAGCCCGACGACTAGCGGGAGTACTGAGCAGTTCTTC.

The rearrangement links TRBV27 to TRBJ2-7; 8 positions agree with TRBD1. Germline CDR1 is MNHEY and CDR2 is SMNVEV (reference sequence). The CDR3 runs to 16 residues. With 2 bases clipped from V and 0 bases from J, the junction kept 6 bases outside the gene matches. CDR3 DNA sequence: TGTGCCAGCAGTTTACACGGGACAGGCCGCTCCTACGAGCAGTACTTC. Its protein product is CASSLHGTGRSYEQYF.

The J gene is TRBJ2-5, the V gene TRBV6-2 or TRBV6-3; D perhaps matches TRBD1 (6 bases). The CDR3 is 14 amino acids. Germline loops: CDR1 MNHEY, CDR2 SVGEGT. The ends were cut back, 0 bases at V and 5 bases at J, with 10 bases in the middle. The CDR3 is CASSYSTGLETQYF. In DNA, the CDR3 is TGTGCCAGCAGTTACTCTACAGGGTTGGAGACCCAGTACTTC.

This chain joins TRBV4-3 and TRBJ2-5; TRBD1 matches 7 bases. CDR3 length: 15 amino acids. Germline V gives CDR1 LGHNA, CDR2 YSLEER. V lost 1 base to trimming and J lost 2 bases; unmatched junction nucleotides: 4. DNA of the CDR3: TGCGCCAGCAGCCAAGGAGGCAGGGGGCAAGAGACCCAGTACTTC. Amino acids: CASSQGGRGQETQYF.

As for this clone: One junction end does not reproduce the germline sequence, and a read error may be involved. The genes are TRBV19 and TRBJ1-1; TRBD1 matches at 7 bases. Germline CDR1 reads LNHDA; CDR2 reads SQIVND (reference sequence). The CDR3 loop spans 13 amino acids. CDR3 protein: CASSVTGNAEAFF. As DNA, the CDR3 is TGTGCCAGTAGTGTGACAGGGAACGCTGAAGCTTTCTTT.